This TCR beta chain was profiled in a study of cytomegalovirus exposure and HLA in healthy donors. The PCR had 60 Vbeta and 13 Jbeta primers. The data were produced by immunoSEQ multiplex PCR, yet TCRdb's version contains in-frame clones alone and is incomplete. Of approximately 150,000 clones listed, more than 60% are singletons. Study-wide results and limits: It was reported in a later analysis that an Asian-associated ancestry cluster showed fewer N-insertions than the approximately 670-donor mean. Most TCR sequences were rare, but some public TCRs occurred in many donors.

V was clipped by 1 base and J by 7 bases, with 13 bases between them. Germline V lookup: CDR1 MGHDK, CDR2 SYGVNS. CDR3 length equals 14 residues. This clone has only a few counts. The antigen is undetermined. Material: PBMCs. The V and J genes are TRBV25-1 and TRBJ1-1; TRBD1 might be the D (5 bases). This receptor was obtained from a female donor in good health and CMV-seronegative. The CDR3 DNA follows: TGTGCCAGCAGTGAATTGAGTAGCGGGGGTGAAGCTTTCTTT. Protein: CASSELSSGGEAFF.